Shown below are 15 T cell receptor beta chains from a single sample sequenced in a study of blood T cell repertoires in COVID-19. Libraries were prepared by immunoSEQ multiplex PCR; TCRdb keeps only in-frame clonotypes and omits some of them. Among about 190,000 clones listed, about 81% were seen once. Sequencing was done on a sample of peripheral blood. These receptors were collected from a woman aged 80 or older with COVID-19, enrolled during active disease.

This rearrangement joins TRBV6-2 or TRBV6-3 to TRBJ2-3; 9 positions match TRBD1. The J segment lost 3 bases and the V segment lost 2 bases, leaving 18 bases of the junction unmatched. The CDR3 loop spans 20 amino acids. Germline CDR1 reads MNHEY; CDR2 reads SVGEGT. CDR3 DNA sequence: TGTGCCAGCAGTTACGAGAGAGCCGGGACAGGGAATATGAGAACAGATACGCAGTATTTT. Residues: CASSYERAGTGNMRTDTQYF.

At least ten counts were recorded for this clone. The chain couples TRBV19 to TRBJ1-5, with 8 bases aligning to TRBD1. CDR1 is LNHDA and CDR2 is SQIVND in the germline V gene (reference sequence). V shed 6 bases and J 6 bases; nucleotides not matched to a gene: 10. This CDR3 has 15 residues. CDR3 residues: CASRPTDRESQPQHF. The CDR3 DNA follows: TGTGCCAGTAGGCCTACGGACAGGGAGAGTCAGCCCCAGCATTTT.

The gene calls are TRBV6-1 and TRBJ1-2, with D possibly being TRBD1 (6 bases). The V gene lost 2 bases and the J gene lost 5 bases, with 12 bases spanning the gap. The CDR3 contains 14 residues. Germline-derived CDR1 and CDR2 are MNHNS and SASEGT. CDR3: CASSEYRVGYGYTF. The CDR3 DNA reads TGTGCCAGCAGTGAATACAGGGTCGGTTATGGCTACACCTTC.

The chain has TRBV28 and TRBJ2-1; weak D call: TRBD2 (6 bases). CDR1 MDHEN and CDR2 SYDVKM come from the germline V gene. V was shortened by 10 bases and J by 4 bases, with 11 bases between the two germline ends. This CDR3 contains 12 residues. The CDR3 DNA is TGTGCCACCGGAGGAGGGTACAATGAGCAGTTCTTC. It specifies CATGGGYNEQFF.

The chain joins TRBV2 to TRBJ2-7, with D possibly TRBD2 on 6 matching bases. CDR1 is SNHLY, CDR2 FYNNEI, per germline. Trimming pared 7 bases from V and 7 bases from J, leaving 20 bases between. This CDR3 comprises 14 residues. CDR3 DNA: TGTGCCAGCATAATTGGCGGGATAACAGCTGAGCAGTACTTC. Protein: CASIIGGITAEQYF.

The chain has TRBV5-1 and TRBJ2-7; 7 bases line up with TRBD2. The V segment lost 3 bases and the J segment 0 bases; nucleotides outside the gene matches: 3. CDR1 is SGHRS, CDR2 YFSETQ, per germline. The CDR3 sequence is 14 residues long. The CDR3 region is CASSSASGSYEQYF. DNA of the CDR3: TGCGCCAGCAGCTCAGCTAGCGGCTCCTACGAGCAGTACTTC. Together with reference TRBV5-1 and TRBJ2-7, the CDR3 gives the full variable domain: KAGVTQTPRYLIKTRGQQVTLSCSPISGHRSVSWYQQTPGQGLQFLFEYFSETQRNKGNFPGRFSGRQFSNSRSEMNVSTLELGDSALYLCASSSASGSYEQYFGPGTRLTVT.

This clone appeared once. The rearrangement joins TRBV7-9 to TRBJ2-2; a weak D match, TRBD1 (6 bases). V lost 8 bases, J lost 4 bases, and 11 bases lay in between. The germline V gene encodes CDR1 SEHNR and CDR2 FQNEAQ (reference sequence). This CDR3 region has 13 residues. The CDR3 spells CASGWTVTGELFF. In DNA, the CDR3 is TGTGCCAGCGGCTGGACAGTCACCGGGGAGCTGTTTTTT.

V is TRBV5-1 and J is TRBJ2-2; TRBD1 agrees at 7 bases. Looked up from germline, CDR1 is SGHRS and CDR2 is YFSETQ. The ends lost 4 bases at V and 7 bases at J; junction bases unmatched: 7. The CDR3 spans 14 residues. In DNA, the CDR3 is TGCGCCAGCAGCATGGGACAGTTGGGCGGGGAGCTGTTTTTT. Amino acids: CASSMGQLGGELFF.

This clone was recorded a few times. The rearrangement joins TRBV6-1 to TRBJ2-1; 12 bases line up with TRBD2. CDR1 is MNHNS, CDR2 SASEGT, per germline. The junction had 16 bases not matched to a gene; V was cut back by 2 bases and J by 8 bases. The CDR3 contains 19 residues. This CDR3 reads CASSERGLAGRLRVDEQFF. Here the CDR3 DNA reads TGTGCCAGCAGTGAACGGGGACTAGCGGGCCGCCTCCGTGTAGATGAGCAGTTCTTC.

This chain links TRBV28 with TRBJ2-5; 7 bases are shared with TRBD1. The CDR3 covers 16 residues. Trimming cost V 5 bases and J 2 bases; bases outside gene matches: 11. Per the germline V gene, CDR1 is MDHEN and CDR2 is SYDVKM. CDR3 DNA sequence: TGTGCCAGCAGTCCCCGACAGGGATGGGGACAAGAGACCCAGTACTTC. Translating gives CASSPRQGWGQETQYF.

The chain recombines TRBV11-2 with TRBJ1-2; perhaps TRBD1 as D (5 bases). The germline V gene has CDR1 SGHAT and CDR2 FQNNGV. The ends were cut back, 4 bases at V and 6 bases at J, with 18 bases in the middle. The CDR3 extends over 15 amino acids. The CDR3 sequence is CASSSIRMQGHGYTF. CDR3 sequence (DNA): TGTGCCAGCAGCTCAATCAGGATGCAGGGCCATGGCTACACCTTC. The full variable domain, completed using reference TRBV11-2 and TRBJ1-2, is EAGVAQSPRYKIIEKRQSVAFWCNPISGHATLYWYQQILGQGPKLLIQFQNNGVVDDSQLPKDRFSAERLKGVDSTLKIQPAKLEDSAVYLCASSSIRMQGHGYTFGSGTRLTVV.

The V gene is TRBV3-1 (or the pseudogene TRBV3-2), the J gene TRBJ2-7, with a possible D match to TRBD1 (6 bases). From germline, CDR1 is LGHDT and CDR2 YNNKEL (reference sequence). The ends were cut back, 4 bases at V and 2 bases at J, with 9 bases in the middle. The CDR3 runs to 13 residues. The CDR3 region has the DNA TGTGCCAGCAGCCGGACAGTAACCTACGAGCAGTACTTC. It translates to CASSRTVTYEQYF.

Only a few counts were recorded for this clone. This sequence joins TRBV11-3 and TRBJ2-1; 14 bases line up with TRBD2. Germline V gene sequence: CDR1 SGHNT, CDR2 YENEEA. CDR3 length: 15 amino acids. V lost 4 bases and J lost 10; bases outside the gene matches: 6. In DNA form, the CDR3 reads TGTGCCAGCAGCTGGAGGGGACTAGCGGGAGAAGAGCAGTTCTTC. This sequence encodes CASSWRGLAGEEQFF.

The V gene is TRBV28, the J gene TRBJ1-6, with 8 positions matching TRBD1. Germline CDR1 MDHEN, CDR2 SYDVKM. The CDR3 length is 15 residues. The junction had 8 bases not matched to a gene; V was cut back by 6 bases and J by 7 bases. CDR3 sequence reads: CASSRIDRGNSPLHF. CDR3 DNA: TGTGCCAGCAGCCGAATCGACAGGGGCAATTCACCCCTCCACTTT.

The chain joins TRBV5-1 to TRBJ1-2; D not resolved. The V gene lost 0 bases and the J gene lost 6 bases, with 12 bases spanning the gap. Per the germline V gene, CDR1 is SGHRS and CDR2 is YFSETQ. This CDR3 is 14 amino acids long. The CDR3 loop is CASSLDLREHGYTF. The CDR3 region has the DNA TGCGCCAGCAGCTTGGACCTCCGGGAGCATGGCTACACCTTC.